This record covers a single TCR beta chain. Its antigen is as yet unknown. Thyroid ultrasound and orbital computed tomography, with clinical symptoms and serum thyroxine and TRAb, informed diagnoses. Fresh peripheral blood, 9.5 to 10 ml of it, supplied the PBMCs. The entry originates in a study of T cells in Graves' hyperthyroidism and ophthalmopathy. Notes on the study in general: Clonotypes that were expanded in thyroid above 0.001 mostly appeared in blood too.

Trimming cost V 1 base and J 8 bases; bases outside gene matches: 8. Per the germline V gene, CDR1 is SGHNT and CDR2 is YYREEE (reference sequence). CDR3 size: 15 residues. Researchers amplified the TCR beta CDR3 regions from RNA transcripts. With the HTBI primer set, the TCR CDR3 went through a first round of RT-PCR. TCRdb independently ran MiXCR on the multiplex PCR reads; one entry per CDR3 protein. The sample shows a few hundred thousand distinct CDR3 sequences, roughly 15% of them seen only once. What was sequenced was blood. The TCR sequence derives from a woman younger than 45 with Graves' ophthalmopathy. The genes are TRBV5-4 and TRBJ1-4; 7 nucleotides agree with TRBD1. The CDR3 sequence is CASSLIGGGREKLFF. CDR3 in DNA: TGTGCCAGCAGCTTGATCGGAGGGGGCCGGGAAAAACTGTTTTTT.